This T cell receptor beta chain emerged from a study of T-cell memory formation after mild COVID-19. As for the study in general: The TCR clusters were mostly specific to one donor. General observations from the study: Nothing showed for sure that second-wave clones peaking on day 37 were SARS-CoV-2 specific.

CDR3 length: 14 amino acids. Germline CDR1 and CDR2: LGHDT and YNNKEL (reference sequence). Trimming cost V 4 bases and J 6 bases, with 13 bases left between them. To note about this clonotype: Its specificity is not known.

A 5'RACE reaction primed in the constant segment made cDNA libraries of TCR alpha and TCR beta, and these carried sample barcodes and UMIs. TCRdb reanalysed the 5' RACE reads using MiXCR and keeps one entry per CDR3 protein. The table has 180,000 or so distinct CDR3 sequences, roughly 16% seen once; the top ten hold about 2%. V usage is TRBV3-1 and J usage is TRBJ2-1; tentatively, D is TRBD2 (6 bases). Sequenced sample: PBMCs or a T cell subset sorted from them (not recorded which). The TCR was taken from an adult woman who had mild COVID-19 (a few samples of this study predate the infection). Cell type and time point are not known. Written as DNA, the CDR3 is TGTGCCAGCAGCCCCTCCCGGGACTTCAATGAGCAGTTCTTC. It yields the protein CASSPSRDFNEQFF.